One sample yielded the 10 T cell receptor beta chains listed below, sequenced in a study of OX40 agonist ivuxolimab in advanced cancers. The table came from immunoSEQ multiplex PCR; TCRdb's copy has only in-frame clones and leaves some out. The sample yields over 60,000 clones, over 75% seen once. The sample was CD4+ or CD8+ T cells sorted from blood, taken in a trial of the OX40 agonist ivuxolimab. Receptor source: an adult with an advanced solid tumor such as melanoma, head and neck, liver or kidney cancer.

Notes on this clone: In the same sample, other DNA sequences code for this CDR3. This chain joins TRBV19 and TRBJ1-1; TRBD1 matches 7 bases. CDR1 is LNHDA, CDR2 SQIVND, per germline (reference sequence). V was clipped by 3 bases and J by 1 base; unmatched bases: 2. The CDR3 runs to 14 residues. This chain's CDR3 is CASSITGANTEAFF. CDR3 bases: TGTGCCAGTAGTATTACAGGGGCGAACACTGAAGCTTTCTTT.

This chain links TRBV5-1 with TRBJ2-3, with 10 bases fitting TRBD1. CDR3 length equals 15 residues. Germline CDR1 reads SGHRS; CDR2 reads YFSETQ. The V and J ends lost 0 bases and 5 bases, in that order; junction bases with no gene match: 3. CDR3 amino acids: CASSLAGQGIDTQYF. The CDR3 DNA reads as TGCGCCAGCAGCTTGGCGGGACAGGGGATAGATACGCAGTATTTT.

V and J are TRBV7-6 and TRBJ1-5, with D uncertain. The V end lost 4 bases, the J end lost 6 bases, and 10 bases lay between the germline ends. Per germline, CDR1 SGHVS and CDR2 FNYEAQ. This CDR3 has 13 residues. The CDR3, as DNA: TGTGCCAGCAGCTCCGGAGGGTCTCAGCCCCAGCATTTT. Translating gives CASSSGGSQPQHF.

This rearrangement joins TRBV6-5 to TRBJ2-7, with TRBD1 matching 9 bases. CDR1 and CDR2 (germline): MNHEY, SVGAGI. The CDR3 has 15 amino acids. V trimming: 5 bases; J trimming: 2 bases; junction bases outside the gene matches: 7. CDR3 loop: CASSAGQGKTYEQYF. CDR3 coding DNA: TGTGCCAGCAGTGCAGGACAGGGGAAGACCTACGAGCAGTACTTC.

The V gene is TRBV19, the J gene TRBJ1-5; tentatively, D is TRBD1 (5 bases). The CDR3 spans 17 residues. Germline V gene data show CDR1 as LNHDA and CDR2 as SQIVND (reference sequence). V lost 6 bases to trimming and J lost 5 bases, with 23 bases between them. This CDR3 is CASRASQGRWGDQPQHF. In DNA form, the CDR3 reads TGTGCCAGTAGGGCGAGTCAGGGCCGATGGGGCGATCAGCCCCAGCATTTT.

The genes are TRBV7-9 and TRBJ1-5; D is possibly TRBD1 (6 bases). In germline, CDR1 is SEHNR, CDR2 FQNEAQ (reference sequence). This CDR3 has 14 residues. With 5 bases removed from V and 3 bases from J, the gap between germline ends came to 11 bases. DNA of the CDR3: TGTGCCAGCAGCGCTCCAGGGGACAATCAGCCCCAGCATTTT. Encoded protein: CASSAPGDNQPQHF.

The CDR3: CASRREAGTGELFF. CDR3 DNA: TGTGCCAGCAGGCGGGAGGCGGGAACCGGGGAGCTGTTTTTT. This chain connects TRBV9 to TRBJ2-2, with TRBD2 matching over 8 bases. V lost 5 bases, J lost 5 bases, and 5 bases stayed unmatched. The CDR3 consists of 14 residues. Germline V gene sequence: CDR1 SGDLS, CDR2 YYNGEE.

In this sample, this clone turned up once. The chain joins TRBV2 to TRBJ2-7, with D possibly being TRBD1 (5 bases). The CDR3 runs 14 residues. V gave up 9 bases and J gave up 9 bases, with 24 bases separating them. Looked up from germline, CDR1 is SNHLY and CDR2 is FYNNEI. In DNA, the CDR3 is TGTGCCAGAGAGGACAAAATTGGTCTGGGCGCGCAGTACTTC. Encoded protein: CAREDKIGLGAQYF.

The chain has TRBV5-1 and TRBJ2-5, with D possibly being TRBD2 (6 bases). V lost 4 bases and J lost 1, with 11 bases in between. In germline, CDR1 is SGHRS, CDR2 YFSETQ. This CDR3 is built from 14 residues. The DNA for the CDR3 is TGCGCCAGCAGCCCGTGGGGAGGCCAAGAGACCCAGTACTTC. This sequence encodes CASSPWGGQETQYF.

The rearrangement joins TRBV10-2 to TRBJ1-2; D call uncertain. There are 14 residues in the CDR3. Trimming left V 4 bases short and J 2 bases short, with 11 bases between. Germline CDR1 WSHSY, CDR2 SAAADI. The CDR3 region has the DNA TGCGCCAGCAGTGTGGGTAACATCAACTATGGCTACACCTTC. It codes for CASSVGNINYGYTF.